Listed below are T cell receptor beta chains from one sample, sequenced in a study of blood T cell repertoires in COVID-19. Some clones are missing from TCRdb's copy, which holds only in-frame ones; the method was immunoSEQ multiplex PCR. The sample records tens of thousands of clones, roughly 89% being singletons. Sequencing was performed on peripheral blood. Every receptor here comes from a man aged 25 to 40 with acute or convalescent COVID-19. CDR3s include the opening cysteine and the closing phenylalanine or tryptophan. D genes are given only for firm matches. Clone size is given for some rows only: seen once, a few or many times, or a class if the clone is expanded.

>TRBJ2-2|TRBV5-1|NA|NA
CASSSPIVEGRAGELFF
TGCGCCAGCAGCTCCCCTATCGTCGAGGGCCGGGCCGGGGAGCTGTTTTTT
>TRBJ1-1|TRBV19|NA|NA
CASSTDGHPGGTEAFF
TGTGCCAGTAGTACGGACGGACACCCCGGAGGGACTGAAGCTTTCTTT
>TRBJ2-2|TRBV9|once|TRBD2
CASSTGLDQTGELFF
TGTGCCAGCAGCACAGGACTAGATCAGACCGGGGAGCTGTTTTTT
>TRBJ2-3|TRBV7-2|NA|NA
CASSLGASRITDTQYF
TGTGCCAGCAGCTTAGGGGCTAGCAGAATCACAGATACGCAGTATTTT
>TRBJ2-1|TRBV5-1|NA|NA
CASSFTGEGQFF
TGCGCCAGCAGCTTTACGGGAGAGGGGCAGTTCTTC
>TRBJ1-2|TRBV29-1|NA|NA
CSAARQTSLYGYTF
TGCAGCGCCGCGAGACAAACATCGTTATATGGCTACACCTTC
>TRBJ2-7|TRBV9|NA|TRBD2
CASSTSGSAEQYF
TGTGCCAGCAGCACTAGCGGGAGCGCCGAGCAGTACTTC
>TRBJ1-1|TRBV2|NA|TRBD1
CASRLRTGERGTEAFF
TGTGCCAGCAGACTTCGGACAGGGGAAAGGGGCACTGAAGCTTTCTTT
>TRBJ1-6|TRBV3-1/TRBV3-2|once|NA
CASSQDPGVNSPLHF
TGTGCCAGCAGCCAAGACCCAGGGGTCAATTCACCCCTCCACTTT
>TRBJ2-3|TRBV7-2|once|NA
CASSSFGYGTDTQYF
TGTGCCAGCAGCTCCTTCGGGTACGGCACAGATACGCAGTATTTT
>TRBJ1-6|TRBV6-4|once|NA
CASSTGNNSPLHF
TGTGCCAGCAGTACAGGGAACAATTCACCCCTCCACTTT
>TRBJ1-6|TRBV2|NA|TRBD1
CASKDRDGFSPLHF
TGTGCCAGTAAAGACAGGGACGGATTTTCACCCCTCCACTTT
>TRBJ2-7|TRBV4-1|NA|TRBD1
CASSQPGQGHSYEQYF
TGCGCCAGCAGCCAACCTGGACAGGGGCATTCCTACGAGCAGTACTTC
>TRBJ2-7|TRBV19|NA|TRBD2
CASKRTSGPYEQYF
TGTGCCAGTAAAAGGACTAGCGGACCCTACGAGCAGTACTTC
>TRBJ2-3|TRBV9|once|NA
CASSYIADVTDTQYF
TGTGCCAGCAGCTACATAGCGGACGTCACAGATACGCAGTATTTT
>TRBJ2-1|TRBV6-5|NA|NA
CASREGSDEQFF
TGTGCCAGCAGGGAGGGAAGCGATGAGCAGTTCTTC
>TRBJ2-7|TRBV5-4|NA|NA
CASSFGGLLNYEQYF
TGTGCCAGCAGCTTCGGAGGGCTGTTAAACTACGAGCAGTACTTC
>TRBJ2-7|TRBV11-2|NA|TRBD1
CASSYGQVYEQYF
TGTGCCAGCAGCTATGGACAGGTCTACGAGCAGTACTTC
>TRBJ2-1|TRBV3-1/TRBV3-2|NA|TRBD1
CASRGQGQQFF
TGTGCCAGCAGAGGACAGGGTCAGCAGTTCTTC
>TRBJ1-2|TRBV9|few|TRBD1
CASSAQDRAIYEGYTF
TGTGCCAGCAGCGCCCAGGACAGGGCAATATATGAGGGCTACACCTTC
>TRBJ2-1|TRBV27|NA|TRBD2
CASGSGIYVNEQFF
TGTGCCAGCGGTAGCGGGATCTATGTCAATGAGCAGTTCTTC
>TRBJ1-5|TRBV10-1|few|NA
CARKAGCRNQPQHF
TGCGCCAGGAAAGCAGGGTGTCGGAATCAGCCCCAGCATTTT
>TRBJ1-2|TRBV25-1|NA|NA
CASSPGFYYGYTF
TGTGCCAGCAGCCCAGGGTTTTACTATGGCTACACCTTC
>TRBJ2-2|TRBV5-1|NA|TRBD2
CASSPSGRGTTGELFF
TGCGCCAGCAGCCCTAGCGGGAGGGGAACCACCGGGGAGCTGTTTTTT
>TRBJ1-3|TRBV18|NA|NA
CASSEVFSTYGNTIYF
TGTGCCAGCTCAGAGGTCTTCTCCACCTATGGAAACACCATATATTTT
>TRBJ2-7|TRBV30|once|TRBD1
CAWSPLPGQGREQYF
TGCGCCTGGAGTCCCTTACCGGGACAGGGAAGGGAGCAGTACTTC
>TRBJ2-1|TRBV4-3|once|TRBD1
CASSLGQGALNEQFF
TGCGCCAGCAGCCTTGGACAGGGGGCTCTTAATGAGCAGTTCTTC
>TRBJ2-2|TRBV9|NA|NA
CASSVASVNTGELFF
TGTGCCAGCAGCGTAGCTAGTGTGAACACCGGGGAGCTGTTTTTT
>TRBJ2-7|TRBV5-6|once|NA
CASSLVFQSYEQYF
TGTGCCAGCAGCTTGGTGTTTCAATCCTACGAGCAGTACTTC
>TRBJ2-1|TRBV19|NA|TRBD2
CASSGTSGYNEQFF
TGTGCCAGTAGTGGGACTAGCGGCTACAATGAGCAGTTCTTC
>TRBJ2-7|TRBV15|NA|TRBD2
CATAAGRVYEQYF
TGTGCCACCGCAGCGGGGAGGGTCTACGAGCAGTACTTC
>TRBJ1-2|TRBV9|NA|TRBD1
CASSGGQGIGYTF
TGTGCCAGCAGCGGGGGACAGGGGATAGGCTACACCTTC
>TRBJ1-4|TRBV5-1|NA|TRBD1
CASSLRTGNEKLFF
TGCGCCAGCAGCTTAAGGACAGGAAATGAAAAACTGTTTTTT
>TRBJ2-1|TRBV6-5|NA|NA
CASSYSREYNEQFF
TGTGCCAGCAGTTACTCACGAGAGTACAATGAGCAGTTCTTC
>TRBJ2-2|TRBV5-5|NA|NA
CASRPGFTGELFF
TGTGCCAGCAGGCCAGGCTTCACCGGGGAGCTGTTTTTT
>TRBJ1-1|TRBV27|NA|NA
CASSRSLLYTEAFF
TGTGCCAGCAGTCGGTCTTTGTTATACACTGAAGCTTTCTTT
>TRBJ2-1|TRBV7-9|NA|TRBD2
CASSSSGRANEQFF
TGTGCCAGCAGCTCTAGCGGGAGGGCCAATGAGCAGTTCTTC
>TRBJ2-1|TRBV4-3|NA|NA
CASSQSRVQDYNEQFF
TGCGCCAGCAGCCAATCCCGAGTACAGGATTACAATGAGCAGTTCTTC
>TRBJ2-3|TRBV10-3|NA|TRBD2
CAINPAGGNTQYF
TGTGCCATCAATCCTGCGGGAGGAAATACGCAGTATTTT
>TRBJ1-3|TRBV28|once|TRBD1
CASSLWTGVGGNTIYF
TGTGCCAGCAGTTTATGGACAGGGGTCGGTGGAAACACCATATATTTT
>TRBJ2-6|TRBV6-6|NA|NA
CASSMGPGVTF
TGTGCCAGCAGTATGGGGCCAGGAGTGACTTTC
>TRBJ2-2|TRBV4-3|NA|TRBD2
CASSQEAGLNTGELFF
TGCGCCAGCAGCCAAGAAGCGGGACTTAACACCGGGGAGCTGTTTTTT
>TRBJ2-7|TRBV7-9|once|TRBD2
CASSLSPKRDTVYEQYF
TGTGCCAGCAGCTTATCCCCGAAGCGGGATACAGTCTACGAGCAGTACTTC
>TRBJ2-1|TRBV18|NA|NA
CASSQDRQYNEQFF
TGTGCCAGCTCCCAAGATAGACAGTACAATGAGCAGTTCTTC
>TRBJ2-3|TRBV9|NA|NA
CASSEQGIGTQYF
TGTGCCAGCAGCGAACAGGGAATAGGCACGCAGTATTTT
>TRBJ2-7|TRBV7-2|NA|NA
CASSQSGYEQYF
TGTGCCAGCAGCCAATCCGGCTACGAGCAGTACTTC
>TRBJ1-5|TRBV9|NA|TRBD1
CASSSSDREDINQPQHF
TGTGCCAGCAGCTCTAGTGACAGGGAAGACATAAATCAGCCCCAGCATTTT
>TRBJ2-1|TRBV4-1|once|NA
CASSQRSISTGYNEQFF
TGCGCCAGCAGCCAGCGATCAATTTCAACGGGCTACAATGAGCAGTTCTTC
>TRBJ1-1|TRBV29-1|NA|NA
CSWGRTTNTEAFF
TGCAGCTGGGGGAGGACAACGAACACTGAAGCTTTCTTT
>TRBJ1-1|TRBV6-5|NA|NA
CASSLTGHTEAFF
TGTGCCAGCAGCCTAACAGGGCACACTGAAGCTTTCTTT
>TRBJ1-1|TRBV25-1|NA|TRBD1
CASSEYGTGGEAFF
TGTGCCAGCAGTGAATACGGAACAGGGGGCGAAGCTTTCTTT
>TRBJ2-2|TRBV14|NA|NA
CASSQTTTGELFF
TGTGCCAGCAGCCAAACTACCACCGGGGAGCTGTTTTTT
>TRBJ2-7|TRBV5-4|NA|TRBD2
CASSFFGRANYEQYF
TGTGCCAGCAGCTTCTTCGGGAGGGCGAACTACGAGCAGTACTTC
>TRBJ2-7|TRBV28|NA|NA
CASSPSAYPSLEQYF
TGTGCCAGCAGCCCCAGCGCGTACCCCTCACTCGAGCAGTACTTC
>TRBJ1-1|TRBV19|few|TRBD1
CASSRTGKRTEAFF
TGTGCCAGTAGTAGGACAGGGAAAAGAACTGAAGCTTTCTTT
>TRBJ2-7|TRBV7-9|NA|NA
CASSLELVSSYEQYF
TGTGCCAGCAGCTTAGAGCTCGTGAGCTCCTACGAGCAGTACTTC
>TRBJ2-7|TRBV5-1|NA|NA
CASGPDEPYEQYF
TGCGCCAGCGGGCCAGATGAACCCTACGAGCAGTACTTC
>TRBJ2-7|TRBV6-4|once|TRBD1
CASSDGDRGPITLYEQYF
TGTGCCAGCAGTGACGGGGACAGGGGGCCAATTACCCTCTACGAGCAGTACTTC
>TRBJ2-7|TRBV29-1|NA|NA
CSVGREIEQYF
TGCAGCGTTGGCCGAGAAATCGAGCAGTACTTC
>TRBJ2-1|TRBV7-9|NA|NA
CASSLRQEAEQFF
TGTGCCAGCAGCCTTAGACAGGAAGCCGAGCAGTTCTTC